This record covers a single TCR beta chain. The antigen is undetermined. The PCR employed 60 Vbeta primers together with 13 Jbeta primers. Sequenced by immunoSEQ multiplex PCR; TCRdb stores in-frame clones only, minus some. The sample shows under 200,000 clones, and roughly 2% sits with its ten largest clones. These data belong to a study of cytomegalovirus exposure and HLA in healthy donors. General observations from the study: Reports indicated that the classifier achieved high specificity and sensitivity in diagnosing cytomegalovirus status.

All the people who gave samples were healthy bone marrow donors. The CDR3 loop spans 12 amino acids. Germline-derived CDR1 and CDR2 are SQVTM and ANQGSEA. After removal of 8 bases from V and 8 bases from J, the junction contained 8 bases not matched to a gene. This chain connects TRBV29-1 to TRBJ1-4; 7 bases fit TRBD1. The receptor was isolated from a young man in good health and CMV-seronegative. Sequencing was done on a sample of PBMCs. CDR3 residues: CSTRQGGEKLFF. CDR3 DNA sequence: TGCAGCACCAGACAGGGAGGAGAAAAACTGTTTTTT. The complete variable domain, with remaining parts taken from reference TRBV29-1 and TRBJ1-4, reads SAVISQKPSRDICQRGTSLTIQCQVDSQVTMMFWYRQQPGQSLTLIATANQGSEATYESGFVIDKFPISRPNLTFSTLTVSNMSPEDSSIYLCSTRQGGEKLFFGSGTQLSVL.